These 5 T cell receptor beta chains were all obtained from the same sample, sequenced in a study of shared clonotypes between healthy human individuals. Measured with immunoSEQ multiplex PCR; TCRdb has only the in-frame clones, and not every one. The profile shows about 680,000 clones, approximately 73% of them singletons. The sample consisted of memory CD4+ T cells sorted from blood. Stated subset: CD45RA-negative fraction. The receptors originated from a woman in her twenties or thirties in good health.

There are a few counts of this clone. This rearrangement joins TRBV19 to TRBJ1-1; D is unclear. The V gene's germline CDR1 is LNHDA and CDR2 SQIVND (reference sequence). CDR3 length: 14 residues. The V and J ends lost 5 bases and 6 bases respectively, with 16 bases between them. This chain's CDR3 is CASSEKPGKAEAFF. DNA for the CDR3: TGTGCCAGTAGTGAAAAACCGGGAAAGGCTGAAGCTTTCTTT.

The rearrangement links TRBV5-4 to TRBJ2-7; 14 bases line up with TRBD2. The CDR3 consists of 13 residues. Losses at the gene ends were 4 bases for V and 11 bases for J; bases not matched to a gene: 5. Per the germline V gene, CDR1 is SGHNT and CDR2 is YYREEE (reference sequence). CDR3 region: CASSPETSGREYF. DNA for the CDR3: TGTGCCAGCAGCCCTGAGACTAGCGGGAGGGAGTACTTC.

Points on this clone: Other DNA sequences in this specimen translate into the identical CDR3. J is TRBJ1-5 and V is TRBV7-2; D is ambiguous. This CDR3 has 13 amino acids. Germline CDR1 SGHTA, CDR2 FQGNSA. Trimming stripped 3 bases from V and 1 base from J, with 4 bases between. The CDR3 DNA is TGTGCCAGCAGCTTCAGGAGCAATCAGCCCCAGCATTTT. This sequence encodes CASSFRSNQPQHF.

CDR3 sequence reads: CASRKRGGETQYF. CDR3 sequence (DNA): TGTGCCAGTAGGAAAAGGGGGGGGGAGACCCAGTACTTC. J is TRBJ2-5 and V is TRBV19, with D maybe TRBD2 (7 bases). CDR3 size: 13 residues. CDR1 is LNHDA, CDR2 SQIVND, per germline (reference sequence). V gave up 6 bases and J gave up 5 bases, with 13 bases separating them.

This clone has a handful of counts. The V gene is TRBV2, the J gene TRBJ2-1; D gene ambiguous. The length of the CDR3 is 11 residues. Germline V gene sequence: CDR1 SNHLY, CDR2 FYNNEI. V was cut by 8 bases and J by 6 bases, with 8 bases left in between. The chain's CDR3 is CASAQINEQFF. In DNA, the CDR3 is TGTGCCAGCGCACAGATCAATGAGCAGTTCTTC. Full variable domain (remainder filled in from reference TRBV2 and TRBJ2-1): EPEVTQTPSHQVTQMGQEVILRCVPISNHLYFYWYRQILGQKVEFLVSFYNNEISEKSEIFDDQFSVERPDGSNFTLKIRSTKLEDSAMYFCASAQINEQFFGPGTRLTVL.